These 27 T cell receptor beta chains originate from one sample sequenced in a study of blood T cell repertoires in COVID-19. TCRdb's copy holds only in-frame clones and misses some; the assay was immunoSEQ multiplex PCR. Here the sample spans some 220,000 clones, 86% being singletons. The sample was PBMCs or T cells enriched from blood (not recorded which). Receptors originate from a woman aged 50 to 60 in a cohort exposed to, infected with or recovered from COVID-19 (not recorded which).

The rearrangement uses TRBV18 and TRBJ1-5; D perhaps matches TRBD1 (6 bases). The length of the CDR3 is 14 residues. V was shortened by 2 bases and J by 5 bases, with 10 bases between the two germline ends. Germline CDR1 KGHSH, CDR2 LQKENI. The CDR3 sequence is CASSPIQGDQPQHF. The DNA of the CDR3 is TGTGCCAGCTCACCAATACAGGGAGATCAGCCCCAGCATTTT.

Notes on this clone: One end of the junction fails to match germline, which may point to a read error. V gene TRBV5-1 combines with J gene TRBJ2-7, with 13 nucleotides matching TRBD2. CDR1 and CDR2 from the germline V gene are SGHRS and YFSETQ. This CDR3 is 15 amino acids long. This chain's CDR3 is CASSVPTSGGLTLIW. CDR3 coding DNA: TGCGCCAGCAGCGTACCGACTAGCGGGGGGCTAACCCTCATTTGG.

The chain links TRBV6-2 or TRBV6-3 to TRBJ2-7; 9 positions agree with TRBD1. Germline V gives CDR1 MNHEY, CDR2 SVGEGT. This CDR3 has 17 amino acids. Losses at the gene ends were 5 bases for V and 2 bases for J; bases not matched to a gene: 13. CDR3 sequence reads: CASSNPRGRQGAYEQYF. CDR3 in DNA: TGTGCCAGCAGTAACCCTAGGGGGAGACAGGGGGCCTACGAGCAGTACTTC.

V gene TRBV7-9 combines with J gene TRBJ1-2; D gene unclear. The CDR3 runs 16 residues. Between the trimmed V and J ends, which lost 5 bases and 8 bases, there was a span of 24 bases. Germline values: CDR1 SEHNR, CDR2 FQNEAQ (reference sequence). CDR3 sequence: CASSVGNPVNYWGYTF. Written as DNA, the CDR3 is TGTGCCAGCAGCGTCGGGAACCCCGTTAATTACTGGGGCTACACCTTC.

This rearrangement joins TRBV5-1 to TRBJ2-2; D gene uncertain. Trimming took 2 bases from V and 6 from J, leaving 5 bases between them. This CDR3 has 12 residues. Germline values: CDR1 SGHRS, CDR2 YFSETQ. The CDR3 sequence: CASSFSAGELFF. The CDR3 DNA reads as TGCGCCAGCAGCTTTTCGGCCGGGGAGCTGTTTTTT.

The chain carries TRBV9 and TRBJ1-2; D not certain. Germline V lookup: CDR1 SGDLS, CDR2 YYNGEE. Deletions cut 5 bases from V and 0 bases from J, with 5 bases between. The CDR3 has 12 residues. CDR3 sequence (DNA): TGTGCCAGCAGTTGGCCTAACTATGGCTACACCTTC. Its translation: CASSWPNYGYTF. Drawing the rest from reference TRBV9 and TRBJ1-2, the complete variable domain is DSGVTQTPKHLITATGQRVTLRCSPRSGDLSVYWYQQSLDQGLQFLIQYYNGEERAKGNILERFSAQQFPDLHSELNLSSLELGDSALYFCASSWPNYGYTFGSGTRLTVV.

This chain links TRBV28 with TRBJ1-3; possibly TRBD1 for D (5 bases). The V end was cut by 2 bases, the J end by 0 bases, with 11 bases between. This CDR3 is 16 amino acids long. The germline CDR1 and CDR2 sequences are MDHEN and SYDVKM. The CDR3 DNA sequence: TGTGCCAGCAGTTTACTTCGACAGTACTCTGGAAACACCATATATTTT. Protein product: CASSLLRQYSGNTIYF.

This chain joins TRBV7-6 and TRBJ1-4; 11 positions agree with TRBD1. The germline V gene encodes CDR1 SGHVS and CDR2 FNYEAQ. This CDR3 has 17 residues. V shed 4 bases, J shed 7 bases, and the junction held 11 bases outside the gene matches. CDR3 DNA: TGTGCCAGCAGCTCCGGGACAGGGGGTGTTGTGAGTGAAAAACTGTTTTTT. Protein product: CASSSGTGGVVSEKLFF.

The count of this clone is one. V and J are TRBV6-5 and TRBJ1-1; maybe TRBD1 (5 bases). This CDR3 comprises 12 residues. Trimming shortened V by 7 bases and J by 7 bases, and 13 bases separated the two germline ends. Germline-derived CDR1 and CDR2 are MNHEY and SVGAGI. Here the CDR3 reads CASIVGGGEAFF. DNA for the CDR3: TGTGCCAGCATCGTCGGGGGGGGTGAAGCTTTCTTT.

The rearrangement joins TRBV13 to TRBJ1-3, with TRBD1 identical over 7 bases. This CDR3 has 11 residues. Germline CDR1 PRHDT, CDR2 FYEKMQ (reference sequence). The V gene end was trimmed by 6 bases and the J gene end by 14 bases; junction bases not matched to a gene: 7. CDR3 in amino acids: CASRSTGDLYF. As DNA, the CDR3 is TGTGCCAGCAGATCTACAGGGGACTTATATTTT.

The rearrangement links TRBV4-3 to TRBJ1-4; D gene uncertain. V was cut by 4 bases and J by 0 bases, with 9 bases left in between. The CDR3 loop spans 15 amino acids. The germline CDR1 and CDR2 sequences are LGHNA and YSLEER. CDR3 nucleotides: TGCGCCAGCAGCCCTCGCGGCGCAACTAATGAAAAACTGTTTTTT. Protein: CASSPRGATNEKLFF.

The chain couples TRBV29-1 to TRBJ2-6; TRBD2 might be the D (5 bases). Deletions cut 3 bases from V and 0 bases from J, with 12 bases between. The CDR3 is 16 residues long. Germline V CDR1 and CDR2: SQVTM, ANQGSEA. CDR3 bases: TGCAGCGTTGAGTCCTCAGGACTCTCTGGGGCCAACGTCCTGACTTTC. It encodes CSVESSGLSGANVLTF.

To note about this clone: A junction boundary mismatches the germline segment, possibly from a read error. The chain couples TRBV7-7 to TRBJ2-7; 7 bases align to TRBD1. Germline V gene lookup returns CDR1 SSHAT and CDR2 FNYEAQ (reference sequence). The CDR3 extends over 15 amino acids. The CDR3 sequence: CASSLVSDRESEQYF. The DNA of the CDR3 is TGTGCTAGCAGCTTAGTCTCCGACAGGGAGTCTGAGCAGTACTTC.

The V call is TRBV9, the J call TRBJ2-1; 12 bases fit TRBD2. The CDR3 is 16 amino acids. Losses at the gene ends were 1 base for V and 8 bases for J; bases not matched to a gene: 7. Germline V gives CDR1 SGDLS, CDR2 YYNGEE. CDR3 region: CASSVSPSGGADEQFF. Here the CDR3 DNA reads TGTGCCAGCAGCGTATCGCCTAGCGGGGGGGCTGATGAGCAGTTCTTC.

The CDR3 nucleotides read TGTGCCAGCTACCCAGGGGCTCACACCGGGGAGCTGTTTTTT. Protein product: CASYPGAHTGELFF. V is TRBV28 and J is TRBJ2-2; D is perhaps TRBD1 (6 bases). Trimming removed 8 bases at V and 3 bases at J, with 13 bases between. This CDR3 has 14 amino acids. Germline V lookup: CDR1 MDHEN, CDR2 SYDVKM.

The chain joins TRBV30 to TRBJ1-4, with TRBD1 as a possible D gene (6 bases). V lost 5 bases, J lost 5 bases, and 12 bases lay in between. The CDR3 has 13 amino acids. Per germline, CDR1 GTSNPN and CDR2 SVGIG (reference sequence). The CDR3 nucleotides are TGTGCCTGGCCCGGACAGATCAATGAAAAACTGTTTTTT. It is translated as CAWPGQINEKLFF.

This clone was counted a few times. The chain is built from TRBV15 and TRBJ2-7, with 7 bases that match TRBD1. CDR1 is LNHNV and CDR2 is YYDKDF in the germline V gene (reference sequence). CDR3 size: 16 residues. V lost 6 bases to trimming and J lost 0 bases; unmatched junction nucleotides: 11. The chain's CDR3 is CATSLRGRQGSYEQYF. The CDR3 DNA reads as TGTGCCACCAGTCTCCGCGGCCGACAGGGCTCCTACGAGCAGTACTTC.

This chain connects TRBV2 to TRBJ2-7; D not resolved. The ends were cut back, 5 bases at V and 3 bases at J, with 8 bases in the middle. CDR1 SNHLY and CDR2 FYNNEI come from the germline V gene. There are 12 residues in the CDR3. CDR3 residues: CASSSSLYEQYF. CDR3 bases: TGTGCCAGCAGTAGCTCTCTCTACGAGCAGTACTTC. The full variable domain, completed using reference TRBV2 and TRBJ2-7, is EPEVTQTPSHQVTQMGQEVILRCVPISNHLYFYWYRQILGQKVEFLVSFYNNEISEKSEIFDDQFSVERPDGSNFTLKIRSTKLEDSAMYFCASSSSLYEQYFGPGTRLTVT.

The V and J genes are TRBV19 and TRBJ2-5; D remains ambiguous. Trimming removed 0 bases at V and 3 bases at J, with 11 bases between. This CDR3 spans 15 amino acids. Germline loops: CDR1 LNHDA, CDR2 SQIVND (reference sequence). This CDR3 is CASSIDPNRKETQYF. The CDR3 region has the DNA TGTGCCAGTAGTATAGATCCGAACAGAAAAGAGACCCAGTACTTC.

CDR3 amino acids: CASSGGQGANYGYTF. The CDR3 DNA sequence: TGTGCCAGCAGTGGAGGACAGGGGGCTAACTATGGCTACACCTTC. The V call is TRBV2, the J call TRBJ1-2, with 10 bases fitting TRBD1. CDR1 and CDR2 from the germline V gene are SNHLY and FYNNEI. CDR3 length: 15 amino acids. V shed 4 bases and J 0 bases; nucleotides not matched to a gene: 2.

The chain uses TRBV7-6 and TRBJ2-2; no clear D gene. V was cut by 5 bases and J by 4 bases, with 17 bases left in between. The CDR3 is 16 residues long. Germline assignment: CDR1 SGHVS and CDR2 FNYEAQ. As DNA, the CDR3 is TGTGCCAGCAGCCGAACCCAGGATCCCACCACCGGGGAGCTGTTTTTT. This encodes CASSRTQDPTTGELFF.

The V gene is TRBV6-5, the J gene TRBJ1-5, with no clear D. Germline CDR1 MNHEY, CDR2 SVGAGI. The CDR3 has 15 amino acids. The V and J ends lost 6 bases and 2 bases respectively, with 14 bases between them. The chain's CDR3 is CASSKSVRGNQPQHF. CDR3 DNA: TGTGCCAGCAGCAAGTCCGTACGGGGCAATCAGCCCCAGCATTTT.

The CDR3 spells CASSYRRGGHGGELFF. The CDR3 bases are TGTGCCAGCAGTTACCGGCGGGGGGGCCATGGCGGGGAGCTGTTTTTT. The chain combines TRBV6-2 or TRBV6-3 with TRBJ2-2; TRBD2 matches 9 bases. CDR1 and CDR2 (germline): MNHEY, SVGEGT. CDR3 size: 16 residues. V shed 2 bases, J shed 7 bases, and the junction held 8 bases outside the gene matches.

The chain is built from TRBV3-1 (or the pseudogene TRBV3-2) and TRBJ2-7; D might be TRBD1 (6 bases). Trimming removed 4 bases from V and 1 base from J, with 11 bases in between. This CDR3 has 14 amino acids. Germline CDR1 reads LGHDT; CDR2 reads YNNKEL (reference sequence). CDR3 amino acids: CASSLNRDSYEQYF. DNA of the CDR3: TGTGCCAGCAGCCTAAACAGGGATTCCTACGAGCAGTACTTC.

This clone was counted between two and nine times. The chain couples TRBV15 to TRBJ1-4; weak D call: TRBD1 (5 bases). The CDR3 consists of 12 residues. With 7 bases removed from V and 4 bases from J, the gap between germline ends came to 7 bases. Germline values: CDR1 LNHNV, CDR2 YYDKDF (reference sequence). CDR3 nucleotide sequence: TGTGCCACCACACAGGATAATGAAAAACTGTTTTTT. Protein sequence: CATTQDNEKLFF.

The chain carries TRBV7-9 and TRBJ1-1, with 7 nucleotides matching TRBD1. The ends lost 5 bases at V and 0 bases at J; junction bases unmatched: 12. Germline-derived CDR1 and CDR2 are SEHNR and FQNEAQ (reference sequence). The length of the CDR3 is 17 residues. CDR3 sequence reads: CASSKRDSSRVNTEAFF. CDR3 nucleotides: TGTGCCAGCAGCAAACGGGACAGTAGTCGGGTGAACACTGAAGCTTTCTTT.

This clone has only a few counts. Within the sample, other DNA sequences also encode this same CDR3. The chain uses TRBV7-2 and TRBJ1-1; no firm D call. Germline V gene lookup returns CDR1 SGHTA and CDR2 FQGNSA. Deletions cut 5 bases from V and 1 base from J, with 8 bases between. This CDR3 is built from 13 residues. The chain's CDR3 is CASSLRQNTEAFF. CDR3 nucleotides: TGTGCCAGCAGCCTGAGGCAGAACACTGAAGCTTTCTTT.